This note documents a single TCR beta chain sequence. The study recruited people aged about 18 to 90 years across roughly 25 US areas. This entry is derived from a study of blood T cell repertoires in COVID-19. In the study overall: Samples taken during acute and convalescent COVID-19 were collected in the United States, Italy and Spain. The cDNA or gDNA used as material had been derived from T cells, B-cell-depleted T cells, or PBMCs.

The CDR3 is 14 residues long. The V and J ends lost 4 bases and 3 bases respectively, with 13 bases between them. Germline loops: CDR1 SGDLS, CDR2 YYNGEE. The table came from immunoSEQ multiplex PCR; TCRdb's copy has only in-frame clones and leaves some out. The sample contains 250,000 to 300,000 clones, around 90% of which appear only once. This TCR derives from a woman younger than 45 who had recovered from COVID-19. The chain carries TRBV9 and TRBJ1-1; D is unresolved. Sequences were obtained from PBMCs or T cells enriched from blood (not recorded which). The chain's CDR3 is CASSRGGPDTEAFF. The CDR3 region has the DNA TGTGCCAGCAGCAGAGGAGGGCCGGACACTGAAGCTTTCTTT.